The clone carrying this TCR beta chain has only a few counts. Its antigen is undetermined. Uncontrolled infection, other autoimmune disease, pregnancy or lactation led to exclusion. Germline V gives CDR1 SGHDT, CDR2 YYEEEE. V dropped 4 bases and J dropped 2; count of bases not matched to a gene: 11. CDR3 length: 17 residues. Amplified regions were TCR beta CDR3 sequences from RNA transcripts. A set of HTBI primers served as the primers for a first-round RT-PCR of the TCR CDR3. Via MiXCR, TCRdb re-called the multiplex PCR reads, giving one row per CDR3 protein. Of about 840,000 distinct CDR3 sequences listed, around 38% were seen once; the top ten hold 8% to 9%. This record belongs to a study of T cells in Graves' hyperthyroidism and ophthalmopathy. The wider study: Peripheral blood samples were taken at initial diagnosis, prior to any treatment.

Findings and limits, study-wide: Appearing also in blood were most of the thyroid clonotypes expanded above 0.001. Ophthalmopathy got predicted by the model a median about 6.5 months before its onset.

The chain couples TRBV5-6 to TRBJ1-5; 8 positions match TRBD1. Source material: blood. The sequence was obtained from a man aged 18 to 30 with Graves' hyperthyroidism. DNA for the CDR3: TGTGCCAGCAGCAGTTTACAGGGGGAGTGGGGCAATCAGCCCCAGCATTTT. Translated: CASSSLQGEWGNQPQHF. The full variable domain, its missing parts supplied by reference TRBV5-6 and TRBJ1-5, is DAGVTQSPTHLIKTRGQQVTLRCSPKSGHDTVSWYQQALGQGPQFIFQYYEEEERQRGNFPDRFSGHQFPNYSSELNVNALLLGDSALYLCASSSLQGEWGNQPQHFGDGTRLSIL.